What follows describes a single T cell receptor (beta chain). Its antigen remains undetermined. Base qualities are missing; no much larger clone stands one base away. The record originates from a study of cytomegalovirus exposure and HLA in healthy donors (dated by TCRdb to 2015 to 2018). Notes on the research overall: According to an earlier analysis of several hundred of the donors, roughly 180 million T cells yielded roughly 110 million unique TCR beta sequences and approximately 300 Gb of sequence data. The number of donors typed differed by locus, with about 629-630 for A, B, C, DRB1 and DQB1, around 500 for DQA1, 600 to 610 for DPA1, and some 470 for DPB1. Class I and class II HLA loci were covered by the typing at four-digit resolution. Rather than using new phenotypic data, the later analysis identified candidate immune exposures from TCR beta sequences and from how often those sequences occurred across donors. Alongside the repertoire data, information on donor age, sex, ethnicity and CMV serostatus was compiled. A later analysis re-examined previously published TCR beta repertoires from hundreds of donors and added high-resolution HLA genotyping to investigate patterns of TCR occurrence. The study was designed to test whether signatures of past pathogen exposure could be identified by cataloging public T cell receptors. In addition to the first cohort of 650 to 800 subjects, a separate validation cohort of 120 different subjects was used. Roughly five DR-DQ haplotypes were treated as single units for association and clustering because of strong linkage in the cohort. High-throughput TCR immunosequencing, statistical association of individual TCRs with disease status, and machine learning were combined to predict cytomegalovirus infection status. Of the roughly 400 genotyped donors, around 81% fell in the genetic ancestry cluster associated with self-reported Caucasian donors. Approximately 300 gigabases of sequencing data and roughly 81 million unique TCR sequences made up an early release that covered nearly 650 HLA-typed donors. A later genetic analysis took genome-wide SNP genotypes for about 65% of the 666 donors and used that subset as a discovery cohort. Using immunosequencing, the study profiled T cell repertoires from 500 to 800 subjects and related those repertoires to cytomegalovirus serostatus. Every discovery cohort repertoire had been produced on one sequencing platform. An earlier analysis of several hundred of the donors used high-throughput TCR beta sequencing to judge whether each TCR beta V gene segment behaved as functional or pseudogenic. Across roughly 420 genotyped donors of the cohort, an average of roughly 230,000 unique TCR beta nucleotide sequences per donor were sequenced, and approximately 17% of those sequences were non-productive.

To prepare the library, the immunoSEQ multiplex PCR assay was applied. For the multiplex PCR, a mixture combining 60 forward primers for TCR Vbeta segments and 13 reverse primers for TCR Jbeta segments was used. A multiplex PCR assay on genomic DNA amplified the CDR3 region of rearranged TCR beta genes. On the Illumina HiSeq System, the amplified TCR beta libraries were sequenced as 87-base-pair reads. In the authors' own workflow: A later analysis counted about 80 million unique TCR beta chains across the 550 to 800 repertoires, and around 9.9 million of these chains were shared by at least two donors. A nearest-neighbor algorithm error-corrected the raw reads and collapsed the reads into unique sequences, merging closely related sequences to remove PCR and sequencing errors. V, D and J gene segments were assigned by aligning CDR3 sequences to IMGT reference sequences. Each retained sequence needed at least a six-nucleotide match to both a V gene segment and a J gene segment. Rearrangements were classified as productive when the CDR3 lacked stop codons and remained in frame with V and J, and all other rearrangements were classified as non-productive. Following IMGT convention, CDR3 was defined as the stretch from the second conserved V-encoded cysteine up to the conserved J-encoded phenylalanine. In an earlier analysis of just under 600 of the donors, sequences lacking an unambiguous match to a single V gene segment were excluded. An earlier analysis of several hundred of the donors called V segments functional above 56.7% productive rearrangements and segregating when the between-donor standard deviation exceeded 5%. To diagnose cytomegalovirus status from the catalog of TCR beta chain sequences, a statistical classification framework was built. In a later analysis, TCR nucleotide sequences were compared against IMGT/GENE-DB human TR gene sequences so that V and J genes could be assigned. A later analysis assigned CDR3 sequences and most-parsimonious VDJ recombination scenarios with the TCRdist pipeline. In a later analysis, every TCR beta chain was defined by the combination of its CDR3 amino acid sequence and its V-gene family, and reads without a unique V-gene family were dropped. As a way to deal with suspected cross-contamination and a sequencing artifact, a later analysis dropped 592 nucleotide sequences that were highly shared and had low generation probability. For each public chain, a later analysis derived a clonal expansion index from normalized ranks of inferred template counts within each repertoire. Generation probabilities in a later analysis came from a VDJ recombination model fitted to out-of-frame rearrangements, and those results were checked against IGoR. A later analysis scored TCR-TCR, TCR-HLA and TCR-CMV co-occurrence with hypergeometric tests, applying a repertoire-size bias correction to TCR pairs. A later analysis estimated false discovery rates by permuting HLA or CMV assignments 20 times. In a later analysis, co-occurring TCRs were grouped with DBSCAN, and TCRdist sequence similarity was added when clustering was performed within HLA-allele-positive subsets. Repertoires with fewer than 30,000 or more than 120,000 public chains, plus five repertoires with anomalous nucleotide sharing, were excluded from co-occurrence clustering. In TCRdb, the immuneACCESS table is reduced to in-frame sequences with V and J assigned. These tables do not hold every clone; where another copy was compared, an unresolved V gene accounts for under half, and the others remain unexplained. V and J calls plus clone size are reproduced from that table; the DNA served to infer D and trimming. Counted in this sample were more than 65,000 clones; about 80% of them appeared once. The ten largest clonotypes hold about 6% of the sample.

The cohort was made up of 500 to 850 healthy bone marrow donors. At the time of sampling, every cohort member was nominally healthy, though immune exposures that went unrecorded were likely present. The donor tested CMV seronegative, placing the donor among the 350 to 400 seronegative members of the cohort. A peripheral blood sample was provided by each donor, and peripheral blood mononuclear cells were used for TCR beta sequencing. Genomic DNA extraction from the blood cell samples was performed with the Qiagen DNeasy Blood Extraction Kit. General findings and caveats noted by the study authors: In this cohort, only TCR beta chains were sequenced, and detectable features were limited by the absence of alpha or paired-chain data. The classifier was reported to diagnose cytomegalovirus status with high specificity and sensitivity in both the original and validation cohorts. Assigning TCR associations to individual alleles was difficult when HLA alleles, especially DR and DQ, strongly co-occurred. In a later analysis, most CMV-associated TCR beta chains were found to appear HLA-restricted, with HLA associations seemingly driven largely by CMV exposure. In a later genetic analysis, a missense DCLRE1C variant was associated with V-gene and J-gene trimming of TCR beta chains, and the association was replicated in an independent cohort. A cluster of highly shared sequence variants was judged likely to represent a technical artifact of the sequencing pipeline. Presence/absence analyses assumed roughly uniform sequencing depth across donors, an assumption that may not hold. Because some donors lacked HLA typing at each locus, the association tests relied only on the typed subset. According to a later analysis, parvovirus B19, influenza, CMV and Epstein-Barr virus appeared linked to several top co-occurrence clusters. In a later genetic analysis, fewer N-insertions in productive TCRs were reported among donors in an Asian-associated ancestry cluster than the roughly 700-donor mean. Most TCR sequences were seen in very few donors, while some public TCRs were found in many individuals. A few of the identified cytomegalovirus-associated TCR beta chains were confirmed in vitro to be specific for cytomegalovirus antigens. Linkage disequilibrium might explain the correlated functional status among segregating V segments, but an unknown experimental factor could not be ruled out. A later analysis found that TCR association rates varied across HLA loci, with DRB1 alleles showing the most associated TCRs and HLA-C alleles the fewest. In a later analysis, HLA-associated TCR beta chains showed more clonal expansion and lower generation probabilities than non-associated chains that were equally common. Because counts were too low, about 18 rarely observed V segments, including chromosome 9 orphons, were left out of the earlier analysis of 500 to 750 of the donors. In the study, 164 TCR beta chains were listed as associated with cytomegalovirus. For the cohort, immune exposure information was limited to CMV serostatus. In an earlier analysis of 587 of the donors, most TCR beta V segments appeared in productive rearrangements about 87% or about 30% of the time, broadly matching IMGT annotations. The authors suggested that the approach could potentially be generalized to other disease states and immunological phenotypes. A further reported finding was that TCR beta sequences accurately predicted the HLA-A and HLA-B alleles for most subjects in the first cohort. A later analysis associated about 17,000 TCR beta sequences with specific HLA alleles at a false discovery rate of 0.05.

The sequence came from a female donor in good health and CMV-seronegative. Sequencing was carried out using PBMCs.

The sequence in DNA is TGTGCCAGCAGTTACTCGTCGCGGGTCCAAGAGACCCAGTACTTC. Its translation reads: CASSYSSRVQETQYF. The chain was built from TRBV6-5 and TRBJ2-5; the D segment could be TRBD2, given 5 matching bases. At the junction V is shortened by 0 bases and J by 1 base, with 9 bases in between. CDR3 length: 15 amino acids, cysteine to phenylalanine. The CDR3 DNA has 45 bases and is translated from base 1. CDR1 and CDR2, looked up from the germline V gene, are MNHEY and SVGAGI.